This T cell receptor (beta chain) is from a study of CD8+CD57+ T cells in acquired aplastic anemia (dated by TCRdb to 2017 to 2018). General notes on the study: On average, sorted CD4+ and CD8+ cells yielded 3.2 ug of extracted DNA, with a range of roughly 0.18 to 27.4 ug. A CD8+CD57+ expansion meant a frequency higher than the mean frequency seen in healthy subjects.

Study-wide findings and limitations: No significant difference in CD8+ Simpson's diversity was found between patients and healthy controls (P=0.060). Roughly 29 CD8+ CDR3 sequences were found to be shared between patients and controls, but these sequences appeared to be highly expressed in patients and within the immunodominant clones of the patients.

Comments on this clonotype: Its specific antigen is unknown. One base away there is no much larger clone; base qualities are not given.

Expansion of CD8+CD57+ cells had been shown by flow cytometry in the patients chosen for sequencing. Severe acquired aplastic anemia was diagnosed in all patients according to International Study of Aplastic Anemia and Agranulocytosis and Camitta criteria. No therapy had been received by the patients at the time of blood sampling. TCR repertoires of sorted CD4+ and CD8+ blood T cells from severe aplastic anemia patients and healthy subjects were deep-sequenced in the study. Patients were enrolled in the USA under clinicaltrials.gov protocols 00001620, 01623167, 00001397, 00071045, 00081523 and 00961064. Ficoll-Paque density gradient centrifugation was used to isolate peripheral blood mononuclear cells. Before DNA extraction, CD4+ and CD8+ T cells were sorted by FACS or by magnetic beads. The CDR3, from cysteine to phenylalanine, totals 14 residues. Only CDR3 DNA remains: 42 bases, in frame from the first base. The germline V gene (reference sequence) sets CDR1 to DFQATT and CDR2 to SNEGSKA. V is shortened by 0 bases, J by 3 bases, and the region joining them spans 9 bases.

Profiling of TCR beta VDJ combinations and CDR3 sequences used genomic DNA as the template. An Illumina HiSeq 2000 was used for TCR repertoire sequencing. Per the original workflow: TRBV/TRBJ rearrangement plots, CDR3 size and DJ length profiles, and Simpson's diversity index were used to evaluate the repertoires. Whichever DNA sequence was most abundant in the deep sequencing data was defined as the immunodominant clone. CDR3 amino acid sequences were checked for sharing between subjects and were compared against published repertoires and the VDJdb database. The raw public reads went through TCRdb reprocessing: fastp at Q25, MiXCR clone calling, in-frame beta chains kept. Entries that share a CDR3 protein sequence are merged under the most common genes and DNA. TCRdb's processing, not the study's, gives the V and J calls here. This sample gives approximately 98,000 distinct CDR3 sequences in total; 65% to 70% of them show up just once. More than 55% of the sample lies in the top ten.

The chain was built from TRBV20-1 and TRBJ1-5; the D gene is unclear. Input material: sorted CD4+, CD8+, or CD8+CD57+ T cells (not recorded which) from PBMCs. The TCR sequence derives from a human donor with aplastic anemia. The CDR3 protein is CSARDATTNQPQHF. The nucleotide sequence reads as follows: TGCAGTGCTAGAGATGCTACGACCAATCAGCCCCAGCATTTT.